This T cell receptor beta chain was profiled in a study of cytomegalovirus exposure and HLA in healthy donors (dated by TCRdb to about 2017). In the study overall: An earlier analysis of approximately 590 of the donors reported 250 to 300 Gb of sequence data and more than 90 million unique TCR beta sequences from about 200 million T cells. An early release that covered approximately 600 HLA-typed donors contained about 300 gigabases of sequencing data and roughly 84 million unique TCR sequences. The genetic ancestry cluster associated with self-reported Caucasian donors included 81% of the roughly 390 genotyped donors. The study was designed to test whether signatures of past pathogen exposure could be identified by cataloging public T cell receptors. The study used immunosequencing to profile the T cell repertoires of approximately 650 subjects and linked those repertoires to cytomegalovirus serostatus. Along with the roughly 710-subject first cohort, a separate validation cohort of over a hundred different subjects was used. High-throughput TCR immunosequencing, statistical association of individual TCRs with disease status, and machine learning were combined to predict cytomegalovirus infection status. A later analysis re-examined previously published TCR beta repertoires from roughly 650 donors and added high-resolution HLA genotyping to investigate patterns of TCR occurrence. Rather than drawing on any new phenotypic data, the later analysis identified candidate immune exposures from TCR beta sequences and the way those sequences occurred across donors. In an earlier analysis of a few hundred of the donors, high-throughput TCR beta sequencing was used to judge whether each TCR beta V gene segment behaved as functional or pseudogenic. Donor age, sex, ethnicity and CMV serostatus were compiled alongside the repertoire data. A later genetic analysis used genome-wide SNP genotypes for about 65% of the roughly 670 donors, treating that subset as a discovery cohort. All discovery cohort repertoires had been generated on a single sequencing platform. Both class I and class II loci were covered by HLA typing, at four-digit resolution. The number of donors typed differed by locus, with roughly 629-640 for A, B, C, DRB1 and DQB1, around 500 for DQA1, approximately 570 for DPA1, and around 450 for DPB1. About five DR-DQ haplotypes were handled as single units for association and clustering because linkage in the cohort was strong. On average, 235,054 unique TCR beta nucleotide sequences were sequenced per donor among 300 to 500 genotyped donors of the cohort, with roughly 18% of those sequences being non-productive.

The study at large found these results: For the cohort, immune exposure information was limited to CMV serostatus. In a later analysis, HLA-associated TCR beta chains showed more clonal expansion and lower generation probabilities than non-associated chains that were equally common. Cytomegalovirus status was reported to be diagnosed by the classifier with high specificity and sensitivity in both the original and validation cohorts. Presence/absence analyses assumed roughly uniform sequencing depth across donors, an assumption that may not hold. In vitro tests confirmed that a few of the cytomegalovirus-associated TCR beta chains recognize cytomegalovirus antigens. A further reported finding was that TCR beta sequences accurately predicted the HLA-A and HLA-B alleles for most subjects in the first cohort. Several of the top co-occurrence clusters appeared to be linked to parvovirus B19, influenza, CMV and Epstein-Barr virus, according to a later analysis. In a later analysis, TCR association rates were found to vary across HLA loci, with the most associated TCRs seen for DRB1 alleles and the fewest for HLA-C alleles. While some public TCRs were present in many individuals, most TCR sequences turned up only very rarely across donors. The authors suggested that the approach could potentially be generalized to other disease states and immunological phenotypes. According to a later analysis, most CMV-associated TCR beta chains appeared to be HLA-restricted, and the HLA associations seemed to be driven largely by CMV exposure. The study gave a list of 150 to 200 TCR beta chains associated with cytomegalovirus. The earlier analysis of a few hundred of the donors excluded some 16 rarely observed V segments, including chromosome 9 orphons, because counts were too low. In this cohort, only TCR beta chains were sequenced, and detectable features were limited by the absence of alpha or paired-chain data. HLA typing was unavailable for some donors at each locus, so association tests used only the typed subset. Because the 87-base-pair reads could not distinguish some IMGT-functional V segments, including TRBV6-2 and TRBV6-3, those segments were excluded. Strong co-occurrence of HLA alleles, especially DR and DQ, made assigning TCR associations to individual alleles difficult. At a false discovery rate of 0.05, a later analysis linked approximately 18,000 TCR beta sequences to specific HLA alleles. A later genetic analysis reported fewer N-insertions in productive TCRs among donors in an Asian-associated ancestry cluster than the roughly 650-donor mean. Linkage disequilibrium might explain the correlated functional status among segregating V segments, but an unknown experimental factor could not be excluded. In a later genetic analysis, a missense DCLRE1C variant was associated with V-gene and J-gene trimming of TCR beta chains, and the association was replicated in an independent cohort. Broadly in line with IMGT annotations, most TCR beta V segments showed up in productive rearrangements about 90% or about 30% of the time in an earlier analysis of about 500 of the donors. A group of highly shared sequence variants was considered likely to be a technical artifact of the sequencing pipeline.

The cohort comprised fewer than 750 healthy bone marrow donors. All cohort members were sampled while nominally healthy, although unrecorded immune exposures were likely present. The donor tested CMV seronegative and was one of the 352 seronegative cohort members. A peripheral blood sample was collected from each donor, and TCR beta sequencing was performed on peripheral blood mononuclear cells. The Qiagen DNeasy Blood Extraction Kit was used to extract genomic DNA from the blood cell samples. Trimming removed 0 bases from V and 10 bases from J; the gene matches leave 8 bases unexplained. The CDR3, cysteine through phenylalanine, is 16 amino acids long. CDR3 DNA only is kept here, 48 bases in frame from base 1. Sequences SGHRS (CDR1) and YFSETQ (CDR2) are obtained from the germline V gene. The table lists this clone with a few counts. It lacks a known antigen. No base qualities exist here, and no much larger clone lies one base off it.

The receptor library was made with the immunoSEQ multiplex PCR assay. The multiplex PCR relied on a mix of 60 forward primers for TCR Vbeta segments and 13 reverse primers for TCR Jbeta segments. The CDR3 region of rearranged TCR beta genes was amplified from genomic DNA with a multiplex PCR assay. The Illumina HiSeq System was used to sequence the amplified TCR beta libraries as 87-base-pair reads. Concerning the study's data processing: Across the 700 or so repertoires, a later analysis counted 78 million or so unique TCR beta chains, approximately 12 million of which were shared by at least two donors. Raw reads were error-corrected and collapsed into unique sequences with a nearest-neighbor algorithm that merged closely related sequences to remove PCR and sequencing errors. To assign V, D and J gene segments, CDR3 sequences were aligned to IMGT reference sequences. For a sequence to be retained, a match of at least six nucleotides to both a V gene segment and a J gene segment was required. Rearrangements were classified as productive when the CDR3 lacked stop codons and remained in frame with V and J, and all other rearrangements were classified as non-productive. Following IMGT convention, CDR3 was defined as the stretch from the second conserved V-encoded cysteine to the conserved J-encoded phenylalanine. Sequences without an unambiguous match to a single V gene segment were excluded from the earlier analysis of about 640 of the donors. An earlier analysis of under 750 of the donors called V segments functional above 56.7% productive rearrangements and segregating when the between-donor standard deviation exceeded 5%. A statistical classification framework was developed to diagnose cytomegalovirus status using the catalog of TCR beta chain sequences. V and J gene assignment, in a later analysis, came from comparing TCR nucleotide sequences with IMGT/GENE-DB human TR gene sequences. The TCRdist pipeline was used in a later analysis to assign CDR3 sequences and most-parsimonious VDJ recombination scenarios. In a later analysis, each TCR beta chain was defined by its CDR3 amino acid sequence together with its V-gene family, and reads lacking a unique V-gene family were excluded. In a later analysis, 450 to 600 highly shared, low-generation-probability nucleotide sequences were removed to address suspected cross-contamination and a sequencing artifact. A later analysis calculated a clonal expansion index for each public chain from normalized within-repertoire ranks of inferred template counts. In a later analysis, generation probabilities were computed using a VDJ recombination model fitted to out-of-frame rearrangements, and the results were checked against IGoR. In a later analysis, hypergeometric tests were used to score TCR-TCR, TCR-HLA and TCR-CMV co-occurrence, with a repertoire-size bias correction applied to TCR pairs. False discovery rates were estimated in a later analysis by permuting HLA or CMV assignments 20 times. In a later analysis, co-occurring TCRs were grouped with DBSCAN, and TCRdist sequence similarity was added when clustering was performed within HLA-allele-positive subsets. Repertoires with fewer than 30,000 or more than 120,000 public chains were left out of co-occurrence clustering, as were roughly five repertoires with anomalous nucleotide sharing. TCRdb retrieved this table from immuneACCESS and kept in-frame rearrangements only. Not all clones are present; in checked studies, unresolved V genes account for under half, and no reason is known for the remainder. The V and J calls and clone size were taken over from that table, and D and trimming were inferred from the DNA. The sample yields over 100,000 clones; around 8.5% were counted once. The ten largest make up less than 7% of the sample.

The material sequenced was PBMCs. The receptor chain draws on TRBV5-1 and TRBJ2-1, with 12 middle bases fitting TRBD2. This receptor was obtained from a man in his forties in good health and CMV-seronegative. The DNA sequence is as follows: TGCGCCAGCAGCTTGGCCCTAGCGGGGGGGCCTTGGGAGCAGTTCTTC. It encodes CASSLALAGGPWEQFF.